A selection of T cell receptor beta chains follows, all from one sample in a study of identical twins. MiXCR, run by TCRdb on the 5' RACE reads, gives a single entry per CDR3 protein. Here the sample spans under 250,000 distinct CDR3 sequences, less than 9.5% being singletons. Sequenced material: memory (CD45RO+) T cells sorted from blood. Receptors originate from a woman between 18 and 29 years old in good health. CDR3s include the opening cysteine and the closing phenylalanine or tryptophan. The D gene is left open where the match is weak. Some rows have no size entry. The others give once, few or many, or a class for an expanded clone.

DNA: TGTGCCAGCAGTTACGGGGACAGGCAGAATGAGCAGTTCTTC; CDR3: CASSYGDRQNEQFF; size: few; D: TRBD1; J: TRBJ2-1; V: TRBV6-5
DNA: TGTGCCAGCTCAAACCGACTAGTCATTAACAATGAGCAGTTCTTC; CDR3: CASSNRLVINNEQFF; size: few; D: -; J: TRBJ2-1; V: TRBV18
DNA: TGTGCCAGCAGCTTCACGGGGGGCTCCTACAATGAGCAGTTCTTC; CDR3: CASSFTGGSYNEQFF; size: few; D: TRBD2; J: TRBJ2-1; V: TRBV7-2
DNA: TGTGCCAGCAGTTCCCCGACAGGGACGAACACTGAAGCTTTCTTT; CDR3: CASSSPTGTNTEAFF; size: few; D: TRBD1; J: TRBJ1-1; V: TRBV27
DNA: TGTGCCAGCAGCCCATACCGGGACACCGAGCAGTACTTC; CDR3: CASSPYRDTEQYF; size: few; D: -; J: TRBJ2-7; V: TRBV3-1
DNA: TGTGCCATCAGTGGGACAGCCTATAATTCACCCCTCCACTTT; CDR3: CAISGTAYNSPLHF; size: many; D: -; J: TRBJ1-6; V: TRBV10-3
DNA: TGTGCCAGCAGCGCGCAGGGGCGGAGGGGCCAGTACTTC; CDR3: CASSAQGRRGQYF; size: -; D: -; J: TRBJ2-7; V: TRBV5-6
DNA: TGCAGTGCTAGAAGTCTAGCGGGAATCGGTGAGCAGTTCTTC; CDR3: CSARSLAGIGEQFF; size: -; D: TRBD2; J: TRBJ2-1; V: TRBV20-1
DNA: TGTGCCAGCAGCGTAGACAACTATGGCTACACCTTC; CDR3: CASSVDNYGYTF; size: few; D: -; J: TRBJ1-2; V: TRBV9
DNA: TGTGCCAGCAGTTACTTCCCAGCGGACAGGGGCGCCTACGAGCAGTACTTC; CDR3: CASSYFPADRGAYEQYF; size: few; D: TRBD1; J: TRBJ2-7; V: TRBV6-2/TRBV6-3
DNA: TGTGCCAGCAGTTTTATGCTAGCGGGATCCGAGCAGTTCTTC; CDR3: CASSFMLAGSEQFF; size: few; D: TRBD2; J: TRBJ2-1; V: TRBV12-3/TRBV12-4
DNA: TGTGCCAGTAGTATGAACGGGGCATCCTACAATGAGCAGTTCTTC; CDR3: CASSMNGASYNEQFF; size: many; D: -; J: TRBJ2-1; V: TRBV19
DNA: TGCGCCAGCAGCCAACGCGGGACAGGTTTGTACCAAGAGACCCAGTACTTC; CDR3: CASSQRGTGLYQETQYF; size: few; D: TRBD1; J: TRBJ2-5; V: TRBV4-1
DNA: TGCAGTGCTAGAATTCAGGGGGGGGCCGAGCCCCAGCATTTT; CDR3: CSARIQGGAEPQHF; size: -; D: TRBD1; J: TRBJ1-5; V: TRBV20-1
DNA: TGTGCCAGCAGCTTAGACGGGGGCGGGTACAATGAGCAGTTCTTC; CDR3: CASSLDGGGYNEQFF; size: -; D: -; J: TRBJ2-1; V: TRBV7-2
DNA: TGTGCCAGCAGCCAAGGAGTTTACTCCTACGAGCAGTACTTC; CDR3: CASSQGVYSYEQYF; size: -; D: -; J: TRBJ2-7; V: TRBV3-1
DNA: TGTGCCATCAGCCGGACAGGGGGAGGGACTGAAGCTTTCTTT; CDR3: CAISRTGGGTEAFF; size: few; D: TRBD1; J: TRBJ1-1; V: TRBV10-3
DNA: TGCGCCAGCAGCCAACTGGGGCAGAATGAAAAACTGTTTTTT; CDR3: CASSQLGQNEKLFF; size: many; D: -; J: TRBJ1-4; V: TRBV4-3
DNA: TGCAGTGCCGTGGGGACTAGCGGGAGTTACGAGCAGTACTTC; CDR3: CSAVGTSGSYEQYF; size: -; D: TRBD2; J: TRBJ2-7; V: TRBV20-1